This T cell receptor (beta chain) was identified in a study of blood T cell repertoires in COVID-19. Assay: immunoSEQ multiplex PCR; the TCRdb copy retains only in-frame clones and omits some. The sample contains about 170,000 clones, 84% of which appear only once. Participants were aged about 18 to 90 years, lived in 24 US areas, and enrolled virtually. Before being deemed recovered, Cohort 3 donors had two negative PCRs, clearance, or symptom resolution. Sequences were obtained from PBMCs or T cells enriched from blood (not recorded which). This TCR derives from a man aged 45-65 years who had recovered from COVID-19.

This chain's CDR3 is CASSPKLATDTQYF. The CDR3 nucleotides are TGTGCCAGCAGCCCGAAACTAGCGACAGATACGCAGTATTTT. This chain connects TRBV4-2 to TRBJ2-3; 7 nucleotides agree with TRBD2. CDR3 length: 14 amino acids. CDR1 and CDR2 from the germline V gene are LGHNA and YNFKEQ. After removal of 4 bases from V and 3 bases from J, the junction contained 4 bases not matched to a gene.